These 27 T cell receptor beta chains originate from one sample sequenced in a study of tissue T cells after allogeneic stem cell transplantation. Generated by immunoSEQ multiplex PCR, the TCRdb table keeps only in-frame clones and is missing some. Of approximately 1,300 clones in the sample, nearly 60% are singletons; the top ten hold less than 20%. As for time point: mouse harvest day 7 after allogeneic transplant. Tail vein injection delivered 10^7 T-cell-depleted bone marrow cells and 10^6 splenic CD5+ T cells. The material sequenced was liver tissue. These receptors came from a female BALB/c mouse given C57BL/6 T cells with graft-versus-host disease after an allogeneic hematopoietic cell transplant.

Of note for this clone: Gene names and germline match the mouse. The CDR3 end is not reached by the read, which stops 1 residue before it; the germline J gene fills it in. The chain uses TRBV13-2 and TRBJ1-2; maybe TRBD1 (5 bases). Germline-derived CDR1 and CDR2 are NNHNN and SYGAGS (reference sequence). The ends were cut back, 0 bases at V and 3 bases at J, with 6 bases in the middle. This CDR3 contains 13 residues. CDR3 loop: CASGDATDSDYTF. The DNA read from the CDR3 is TGTGCCAGCGGTGATGCGACAGACTCCGACTACACC.

Concerning this clone: Gene names are the mouse ones. The read finishes 1 residue shy of the CDR3 end, and the germline J gene is used to complete it. V usage is TRBV15 and J usage is TRBJ1-2; tentatively, D is TRBD1 (5 bases). The germline V gene has CDR1 SGHND and CDR2 FRSKSL. The V gene lost 3 bases and the J gene lost 0 bases, with 8 bases spanning the gap. The CDR3 loop spans 14 amino acids. The covered CDR3 bases are TGTGCCAGCAGTTTCCCAGGGTCAAACTCCGACTACACC. Protein sequence: CASSFPGSNSDYT. Given in full, the CDR3 is CASSFPGSNSDYTF.

This clone was counted only a few times. Gene and germline names: mouse. The read falls 1 residue short of the CDR3 end, and the missing part is taken from the germline J gene. This chain connects TRBV12-1 to TRBJ2-7, with 8 bases aligning to TRBD2. J gave up 7 bases and V 0 bases, and 7 bases lay outside the gene matches. The CDR3 extends over 14 amino acids. The germline gives CDR1 SGHSN, CDR2 HYEKVE. This CDR3 is CASSLGGGRREQYF. Incomplete CDR3 DNA: TGTGCCAGCTCTCTCGGGGGGGGGCGCCGAGAACAGTAC.

As concerns this clone: Gene names and germline match the mouse. The read ends 1 residue shy of where the CDR3 ends; the end is completed using the germline J gene. The chain links TRBV26 to TRBJ2-3; D unclear. This CDR3 contains 13 residues. Trimming removed 3 bases at V and 2 bases at J, with 6 bases between. The germline gives CDR1 KGHPV, CDR2 FQNQEV (reference sequence). The covered CDR3 bases are TGTGCCAGCAGTCTCGGGGTTGCAGAAACGCTGTAT. Its protein product is CASSLGVAETLY. The CDR3 in full is CASSLGVAETLYF.

As to this clone: Here the gene names and germline are mouse. Read data end 1 residue before the CDR3 end; the end is taken from the germline J gene. J is TRBJ2-1 and V is TRBV14; D is undetermined. CDR3 length equals 13 residues. Trimming removed 4 bases from V and 0 bases from J, with 5 bases in between. Germline CDR1 SGHDT, CDR2 FRDEAV. CDR3 amino acids: CASSPINYAEQFF. The CDR3 bases that were read are TGTGCCAGCAGTCCAATTAACTATGCTGAGCAGTTC.

As to this clone: The listed genes are named as in mouse. The CDR3 is cut off 1 residue early in the read; its end comes from the germline J gene. The chain uses TRBV3 and TRBJ2-2; D may be TRBD1 (5 bases). Germline V CDR1 and CDR2: SNHLY, FYNGKV (reference sequence). CDR3 size: 16 residues. The V gene lost 2 bases and the J gene lost 1 base, with 11 bases spanning the gap. The sequenced part of the CDR3 DNA is TGTGCCAGCAGCTTACAGGGCTTGGGAAACACCGGGCAGCTCTAC. Its protein is CASSLQGLGNTGQLY. The whole CDR3 reads CASSLQGLGNTGQLYF. Looking up the rest from reference TRBV3 and TRBJ2-2 gives the full variable domain: GPKVLQIPSHQIIDMGQMVTLNCDPVSNHLYFYWYKQILGQQMEFLVNFYNGKVMEKSKLFKDQFSVERPDGSYFTLKIQPTALEDSAVYFCASSLQGLGNTGQLYFGEGSKLTVL.

With respect to this clone: The gene names here belong to mouse. Read coverage stops 1 residue before the CDR3 terminus; the germline J gene supplies the remainder. The genes are TRBV23 and TRBJ2-7; the D segment call TRBD1 is taken from the table without a DNA check. The CDR3 covers 14 residues. CDR1 is KGHTA and CDR2 is FQNQQP in the germline V gene. CDR3 sequence reads: CSSSKGDRGREQYF. The CDR3 bases that were read are TGCTCCAGCAGTAAGGGGGACAGGGGGCGAGAACAGTAC.

Points on this clone: These gene names are mouse names. The read comes to an end 1 residue before the CDR3 does, leaving the germline J gene to fill in the end. The gene calls are TRBV26 and TRBJ1-4; 9 bases align to TRBD1. The CDR3 runs to 15 residues. V shed 1 base and J 5 bases; nucleotides not matched to a gene: 2. The germline V gene has CDR1 KGHPV and CDR2 FQNQEV (reference sequence). The CDR3 DNA, read in part, is TGTGCCAGCAGTCTGTTCGGACAGGGGAACGAAAGATTATTT. This codes for CASSLFGQGNERLF. The whole CDR3 reads CASSLFGQGNERLFF.

Concerning this clone itself: The gene names here belong to mouse. The sequenced fragment ends 1 residue before the CDR3 boundary, so the rest is inferred from the germline J gene. The J gene is TRBJ2-3, the V gene TRBV26, with D tentatively TRBD1 or TRBD2 (5 bases each). Germline V lookup: CDR1 KGHPV, CDR2 FQNQEV (reference sequence). V lost 4 bases and J 2 bases, leaving 10 bases between the germline ends. This CDR3 contains 14 residues. Incomplete CDR3 DNA: TGTGCCAGCAGTCCTCCCGGGGCTGCAGAAACGCTGTAT. Translation: CASSPPGAAETLY. The entire CDR3 protein reads CASSPPGAAETLYF. Looking up the rest from reference TRBV26 and TRBJ2-3 gives the full variable domain: NSKVIQTPRYLVKGQGQKAKMRCIPEKGHPVVFWYQQNKNNEFKFLINFQNQEVLQQIDMTEKRFSAECPSNSPCSLEIQSSEAGDSALYLCASSPPGAAETLYFGSGTRLTVL.

Details on this clone: Gene names are the mouse ones. The read terminates 1 residue before the CDR3 end, so the remaining end is supplied by the germline J gene. The chain is built from TRBV2 and TRBJ1-2; no firm D call. Trimming left V 2 bases short and J 2 bases short, with 0 bases between. The CDR3 has 11 residues. Germline assignment: CDR1 LGHNA and CDR2 YSYQKL. The CDR3: CASSQNSDYTF. Incomplete CDR3 DNA: TGTGCCAGCAGCCAAAACTCCGACTACACC.

Notes on this clone: Any gene name here is a mouse gene name. The sequence runs out 1 residue before the end of the CDR3; the remainder is reconstructed from the germline J gene. This chain uses TRBV23 with TRBJ2-7; TRBD1 was called by the table and not checked on the DNA. Germline lookup yields CDR1 KGHTA and CDR2 FQNQQP. The CDR3 runs 15 residues. The CDR3 sequence: CSSSQSGTGSYEQYF. The sequenced part of the CDR3 DNA is TGCTCCAGCAGTCAATCCGGGACAGGCTCCTATGAACAGTAC.

Note on this clone: Genes and germline come from the mouse. The read terminates 1 residue before the CDR3 end, so the remaining end is supplied by the germline J gene. This rearrangement joins TRBV13-1 to TRBJ2-7; 9 bases are shared with TRBD2. Germline trimming cut 0 bases from V and 4 bases from J; bases unmatched to any gene: 2. CDR1 and CDR2 (germline): NSHNY, SYGAGN. The CDR3 is 14 amino acids. The part of the CDR3 DNA that was read is TGTGCCAGCAGTGATGCTGGGGGGGGGTATGAACAGTAC. It yields the protein CASSDAGGGYEQY. The whole CDR3 protein reads CASSDAGGGYEQYF.

On this clone: The genes are named according to mouse. CDR3 DNA (partial): TGTGCCAGCAGCTCCGGGACAAAAAACACCTTGTAC. This encodes CASSSGTKNTLY. The full-length CDR3 reads as CASSSGTKNTLYF. V gene TRBV3 combines with J gene TRBJ2-4, with a weak D call TRBD1 (6 bases). The read is 1 residue too short to cover the CDR3 end, so that end is filled in from the germline J gene. Germline V gene lookup returns CDR1 SNHLY and CDR2 FYNGKV (reference sequence). CDR3 length: 13 amino acids. V was clipped by 4 bases and J by 4 bases, with 9 bases between them.

This clone was picked up one time. Genes and germline are mouse. The sequenced fragment ends 1 residue before the CDR3 boundary, so the rest is inferred from the germline J gene. This chain uses TRBV2 with TRBJ1-1; TRBD1 aligns across 10 bases. V shed 3 bases, J shed 0 bases, and the junction held 4 bases outside the gene matches. This CDR3 spans 16 amino acids. CDR1 is LGHNA and CDR2 is YSYQKL in the germline V gene. The CDR3 DNA, read in part, is TGTGCCAGCAGCCATGGACAGGGGGATGCAAACACAGAAGTCTTC. It is translated as CASSHGQGDANTEVF. The entire CDR3 protein is CASSHGQGDANTEVFF.

In the case of this clone: Gene labels here are mouse ones. Read coverage stops 1 residue before the CDR3 terminus; the germline J gene supplies the remainder. This chain uses TRBV13-1 with TRBJ1-1; 10 bases align to TRBD1. Trimming at V came to 0 bases and at J to 11 bases, leaving 1 base not matched to a gene. Germline V gives CDR1 NSHNY, CDR2 SYGAGN. The CDR3 is 12 amino acids. CDR3 loop: CASSDGGQGVFF. The DNA read from the CDR3 is TGTGCCAGCAGTGATGGGGGACAGGGGGTCTTC.

A note on this clone: All gene names here are mouse names. Read data end 1 residue before the CDR3 end; the end is taken from the germline J gene. The chain links TRBV16 to TRBJ1-4; tentative D call: TRBD1 (5 bases). This CDR3 spans 14 amino acids. CDR1 is SGHSA, CDR2 FRNQAP, per germline. Between the trimmed V and J ends, which lost 8 bases and 4 bases, there was a span of 14 bases. The part of the CDR3 DNA that was read is TGTGCAAGCCTGGGGCGGGGATTCAACGAAAGATTATTT. Amino acid sequence: CASLGRGFNERLF. Given in full, the CDR3 is CASLGRGFNERLFF. Based on the CDR3 plus reference TRBV16 and TRBJ1-4, the full variable domain is NAGVIQTPRHKVTGKGQEATLWCEPISGHSAVFWYRQTIVQGLEFLTYFRNQAPIDDSGMPKERFSAQMPNQSHSTLKIQSTQPQDSAVYLCASLGRGFNERLFFGHGTKLSVL.

This clone has only a few counts. Genes and germline come from the mouse. The read halts 1 residue ahead of the CDR3 end, with the missing end drawn from the germline J gene. The gene calls are TRBV13-3 and TRBJ2-7; 10 bases agree with TRBD2. Trimming cost V 0 bases and J 2 bases; bases outside gene matches: 2. Germline V CDR1 and CDR2: NNHDY, SYVADS. This CDR3 is built from 15 residues. The CDR3 bases that were read are TGTGCCAGCAGTGATGACTGGGGGGGAACCTATGAACAGTAC. Translation gives CASSDDWGGTYEQY. The full CDR3 protein is CASSDDWGGTYEQYF.

Worth noting for this clone: Here the gene names and germline are mouse. Read sequence stops 1 residue before the CDR3 end, and the germline J gene provides the missing end. The chain carries TRBV16 and TRBJ2-7, with TRBD1 as a possible D gene (6 bases). The V and J ends lost 3 bases and 1 base respectively, with 7 bases between them. From germline, CDR1 is SGHSA and CDR2 FRNQAP. This CDR3 is built from 13 residues. The CDR3 here is CASSLGQSYEQYF. The covered CDR3 bases are TGTGCAAGCAGCTTGGGACAATCCTATGAACAGTAC. Supplemented by reference TRBV16 and TRBJ2-7, the full variable domain reads NAGVIQTPRHKVTGKGQEATLWCEPISGHSAVFWYRQTIVQGLEFLTYFRNQAPIDDSGMPKERFSAQMPNQSHSTLKIQSTQPQDSAVYLCASSLGQSYEQYFGPGTRLTVL.

The count of this clone is one. The germline and genes are mouse ones. The read comes to an end 1 residue before the CDR3 does, leaving the germline J gene to fill in the end. The chain links TRBV29 to TRBJ1-1; 9 positions agree with TRBD1. The CDR3 spans 12 residues. Trimming removed 5 bases from V and 8 bases from J; junction bases left unmatched: 3. Germline-derived CDR1 and CDR2 are MSHET and SYDVDS. CDR3 DNA, as far as it was read: TGTGCTAGCAGTCCCGGGACAGGGGAAGTCTTC. Its translation: CASSPGTGEVF. The entire CDR3 is CASSPGTGEVFF.

On this clone itself: These gene names are mouse names. The read gets to within 1 residue of the CDR3 end, and the germline J gene fills in the rest. The chain has TRBV13-3 and TRBJ2-5, with 9 nucleotides matching TRBD2. Germline CDR1 NNHDY, CDR2 SYVADS. V lost 4 bases and J lost 6; bases outside the gene matches: 0. CDR3 length: 12 amino acids. CDR3 residues: CASSTGGDTQYF. The sequenced CDR3 bases are TGTGCCAGCAGTACTGGGGGGGACACCCAGTAC.

Comments on this clone: Gene names are the mouse ones. The read comes to an end 1 residue before the CDR3 does, leaving the germline J gene to fill in the end. V usage is TRBV5 and J usage is TRBJ2-4; D ambiguous. V shed 0 bases and J shed 0 bases, with 4 bases lying between them. The CDR3 consists of 14 residues. Germline V gene data show CDR1 as LGHNA and CDR2 as YNLKQL (reference sequence). CDR3 DNA (partial): TGTGCCAGCAGCCAAGACAACAGTCAAAACACCTTGTAC. Translated: CASSQDNSQNTLY. The entire CDR3 reads CASSQDNSQNTLYF.

The sample holds a few counts of this clone. The gene names given are mouse names. The CDR3 end lies 1 residue beyond the end of the read and is filled in from the germline J gene. The gene calls are TRBV13-2 and TRBJ1-1; D is unclear. Germline assignment: CDR1 NNHNN and CDR2 SYGAGS (reference sequence). V was cut by 1 base and J by 4 bases, with 11 bases left in between. The CDR3 runs 14 residues. The CDR3 bases that were read are TGTGCCAGCGGTGATATGGGGAAGGGCACAGAAGTCTTC. It encodes CASGDMGKGTEVF. The complete CDR3 protein is CASGDMGKGTEVFF.

With respect to this clone: Gene names refer to mouse genes. The CDR3 end falls 1 residue outside the read, so it is completed with the germline J gene. The rearrangement links TRBV13-2 to TRBJ1-2; D gene unclear. V was shortened by 5 bases and J by 3 bases, with 2 bases between the two germline ends. Germline V CDR1 and CDR2: NNHNN, SYGAGS (reference sequence). This CDR3 region has 10 residues. CDR3 sequence: CASGDSDYTF. CDR3 DNA (partial): TGTGCCAGCGGGGACTCCGACTACACC.

On this clone itself: Mouse gene names apply. The read ends 1 residue before the CDR3 terminus; that terminus is restored from the germline J gene. The chain links TRBV23 to TRBJ1-4. Germline CDR1 KGHTA, CDR2 FQNQQP. This CDR3 comprises 13 residues. The covered CDR3 bases are TGCTCCAGCACCTCGGTCTCCAACGAAAGATTATTT. Translation: CSSTSVSNERLF. The full-length CDR3 reads as CSSTSVSNERLFF.

In regard to this clone: The germline and genes are mouse ones. The read ends 1 residue before the CDR3 terminus; that terminus is restored from the germline J gene. V gene TRBV13-3 combines with J gene TRBJ2-5, with 11 bases aligning to TRBD1. The CDR3 sequence is 14 residues long. Germline trimming cut 5 bases from V and 3 bases from J; bases unmatched to any gene: 2. CDR1 and CDR2 from the germline V gene are NNHDY and SYVADS. The CDR3 protein is CASSRDRGQDTQYF. Partial CDR3 DNA: TGTGCCAGCAGCCGGGACAGGGGGCAAGACACCCAGTAC. The complete variable domain, with remaining parts taken from reference TRBV13-3 and TRBJ2-5, reads EAAVTQSPRSKVAVTGGKVTLSCHQTNNHDYMYWYRQDTGHGLRLIHYSYVADSTEKGDIPDGYKASRPSQENFSLILELASLSQTAVYFCASSRDRGQDTQYFGPGTRLLVL.

Worth noting for this clone: Gene names and germline refer to mouse. The read stops 1 residue short of the end of the CDR3; the missing end is completed from the germline J gene. The genes are TRBV26 and TRBJ2-1, with TRBD2 matching over 8 bases. CDR3 length: 15 residues. CDR1 and CDR2 from the germline V gene are KGHPV and FQNQEV (reference sequence). V shed 1 base, J shed 7 bases, and the junction held 6 bases outside the gene matches. The part of the CDR3 DNA that was read is TGTGCCAGCAGTCTGTGGGGGGGCGGAGGCGCTGAGCAGTTC. It encodes CASSLWGGGGAEQF. The whole CDR3 protein is CASSLWGGGGAEQFF.

As to this clone: The gene names given are mouse names. The read halts 1 residue ahead of the CDR3 end, with the missing end drawn from the germline J gene. The rearrangement links TRBV20 to TRBJ1-6, with D unclear. TRBJ1-6 belongs to the ORF category, with a function that is uncertain. V was clipped by 5 bases and J by 0 bases, with 8 bases between them. The CDR3 is made up of 14 amino acids. Looked up from germline, CDR1 is GFQATS and CDR2 is STVNSAI. The CDR3 loop reads CGAGRNSYNSPLYF. Incomplete CDR3 DNA: TGTGGTGCTGGCAGAAATTCCTATAATTCGCCCCTCTAC.